This TCR beta chain was obtained from a study of blood T cell repertoires in COVID-19. At the level of the study: The United States, Italy and Spain provided the acute and convalescent COVID-19 samples.

As processed by the authors: Estimation of nucleated cell counts was performed using reference gene primer amplification. TCRdb keeps only in-frame clones here, not all; method: immunoSEQ multiplex PCR. Clone size and V and J calls were adopted from that table, with D and trimming inferred from the DNA. The sample lists approximately 230,000 clones; about 91% were seen once. Germline V CDR1 and CDR2: MNHEY, SVGAGI. V lost 3 bases, J lost 6 bases, and 12 bases lay in between. There are 13 residues in the CDR3. Sequenced material: peripheral blood. This clonotype originated in an elderly man with acute or convalescent COVID-19. The genes are TRBV6-5 and TRBJ2-7; D may be TRBD2 (6 bases). The CDR3, as DNA: TGTGCCAGCAGTTATGGGCGGGGATCCGAGCAGTACTTC. Residues: CASSYGRGSEQYF.